The 29 T cell receptor beta chains given below trace back to one sample, sequenced in a study of CD8 T cells in Susac syndrome. Random hexamers primed reverse transcription of about 0.45 to 1 ug RNA. Using its own MiXCR run on the immunoSEQ multiplex PCR reads, TCRdb lists one record per CDR3 protein. The repertoire has roughly 200,000 distinct CDR3 sequences, about 95% of them found once; the top ten carry over 0.08%. The sequenced material came from CD4+ T cells from PBMCs. The receptor set was obtained from a human donor in good health.

The genes are TRBV7-2 and TRBJ2-7; 9 bases are shared with TRBD2. CDR1 SGHTA and CDR2 FQGNSA come from the germline V gene. The CDR3 covers 14 residues. J lost 7 bases, V lost 5 bases, and 9 bases had no gene match. The CDR3 loop is CASSELAGVREQYF. In nucleotides, the CDR3 is TGTGCCAGCAGCGAGTTAGCGGGAGTGCGGGAGCAGTACTTC.

The V gene is TRBV7-2, the J gene TRBJ2-1, with TRBD2 identical over 12 bases. The trim removed 1 base at V and 8 bases at J, leaving 3 bases unmatched. The germline CDR1 and CDR2 sequences are SGHTA and FQGNSA. This CDR3 is 15 amino acids long. The CDR3 DNA sequence: TGTGCCAGCAGCTTAGTTTCTAGCGGGAGGGATGAGCAGTTCTTC. Translation: CASSLVSSGRDEQFF.

The gene calls are TRBV20-1 and TRBJ2-1; 9 positions match TRBD2. The germline CDR1 and CDR2 sequences are DFQATT and SNEGSKA (reference sequence). Losses at the gene ends were 1 base for V and 6 bases for J; bases not matched to a gene: 10. The CDR3 totals 16 residues. In DNA, the CDR3 is TGCAGTGCTAGAGGAGGTGGTGGTAGCGGGAGCAATGAGCAGTTCTTC. This sequence encodes CSARGGGGSGSNEQFF.

This sequence joins TRBV30 and TRBJ2-7; 9 nucleotides align to TRBD1. The CDR3 covers 14 residues. V lost 3 bases to trimming and J lost 5 bases; unmatched junction nucleotides: 8. Germline V lookup: CDR1 GTSNPN, CDR2 SVGIG (reference sequence). The CDR3 DNA reads TGTGCCTGGAGCTCGGGACAGGGATTCCACGAGCAGTACTTC. Residues: CAWSSGQGFHEQYF.

This clonotype showed up just once. V usage is TRBV19 and J usage is TRBJ2-1; 11 bases are shared with TRBD1. In germline, CDR1 is LNHDA, CDR2 SQIVND (reference sequence). The V segment lost 7 bases and the J segment 9 bases; nucleotides outside the gene matches: 11. The CDR3 is 15 amino acids. CDR3 coding DNA: TGTGCCAGTATCAGGACAGGGGGCCAGGCCGGTGAGCAGTTCTTC. Its translation: CASIRTGGQAGEQFF.

The chain couples TRBV3-1 to TRBJ1-2; TRBD1 agrees at 11 bases. CDR1 and CDR2 (germline): LGHDT, YNNKEL (reference sequence). V dropped 4 bases and J dropped 5; count of bases not matched to a gene: 6. This CDR3 region has 15 residues. The CDR3 DNA sequence: TGTGCCAGCAGCCGGACAGGGGGCCAGAGGTATGGCTACACCTTC. Translated: CASSRTGGQRYGYTF.

This chain links TRBV3-1 with TRBJ1-2; 11 nucleotides line up with TRBD1. This CDR3 is built from 15 residues. Germline lookup yields CDR1 LGHDT and CDR2 YNNKEL (reference sequence). V shed 4 bases, J shed 6 bases, and the junction held 7 bases outside the gene matches. The DNA of the CDR3 is TGTGCCAGCAGCCCCCGGGGGACAGGGGGGGATGGCTACACCTTC. As protein: CASSPRGTGGDGYTF. Looking up the rest from reference TRBV3-1 and TRBJ1-2 gives the full variable domain: DTAVSQTPKYLVTQMGNDKSIKCEQNLGHDTMYWYKQDSKKFLKIMFSYNNKELIINETVPNRFSPKSPDKAHLNLHINSLELGDSAVYFCASSPRGTGGDGYTFGSGTRLTVV.

The CDR3, as DNA: TGCAGCTCACAGGTGAACTCCTACAATGAGCAGTTCTTC. It encodes CSSQVNSYNEQFF. The chain couples TRBV29-1 to TRBJ2-1, with TRBD1 as a possible D gene (5 bases). The CDR3 is 13 amino acids. V lost 8 bases to trimming and J lost 0 bases, with 11 bases between them. CDR1 is SQVTM and CDR2 is ANQGSEA in the germline V gene.

J is TRBJ2-5 and V is TRBV20-1, with a tentative D call TRBD1 (5 bases). This CDR3 comprises 12 residues. Germline assignment: CDR1 DFQATT and CDR2 SNEGSKA (reference sequence). V dropped 6 bases and J dropped 3 bases, with 11 bases sitting between them. For the CDR3, the DNA is TGCAGTGCCGCAAGGACAAAAGAGACCCAGTACTTC. This codes for CSAARTKETQYF.

This chain links TRBV6-5 with TRBJ2-7; 12 positions agree with TRBD1. The CDR3 covers 15 residues. The germline V gene encodes CDR1 MNHEY and CDR2 SVGAGI. V lost 5 bases to trimming and J lost 6 bases; unmatched junction nucleotides: 8. As DNA, the CDR3 is TGTGCCAGCAGTCAGGAGGGGACAGGGGGCTTCGAGCAGTACTTC. This sequence encodes CASSQEGTGGFEQYF.

J is TRBJ2-5 and V is TRBV15, with 10 bases that match TRBD2. V was clipped by 4 bases and J by 2 bases; unmatched bases: 1. The V gene's germline CDR1 is LNHNV and CDR2 YYDKDF (reference sequence). This CDR3 is 14 amino acids long. CDR3 nucleotides: TGTGCCACCAGCACGGGACTAGCGCAAGAGACCCAGTACTTC. Protein: CATSTGLAQETQYF.

CDR3 sequence (DNA): TGCAGCGCCCTCGGACAGGGGCACACTGAAGCTTTCTTT. Translating it yields CSALGQGHTEAFF. The V and J genes are TRBV29-1 and TRBJ1-1, with 9 bases identical to TRBD1. This CDR3 is built from 13 residues. The germline gives CDR1 SQVTM, CDR2 ANQGSEA. The V gene end was trimmed by 7 bases and the J gene end by 3 bases; junction bases not matched to a gene: 6.

The V and J genes are TRBV5-6 and TRBJ2-1, with unresolved D. The CDR3 is 15 residues long. Trimming took off 1 base at V and 1 base at J, with 9 bases between the two ends. CDR1 and CDR2 from the germline V gene are SGHDT and YYEEEE. The CDR3 sequence is CASSLRSTSYNEQFF. In DNA, the CDR3 is TGTGCCAGCAGCTTGCGCTCCACATCCTACAATGAGCAGTTCTTC.

This chain uses TRBV11-1 with TRBJ2-5; no firm D call. Trimming removed 2 bases at V and 13 bases at J, with 11 bases between. CDR3 length: 11 residues. Germline V lookup: CDR1 SGHAT, CDR2 FQDESV (reference sequence). The CDR3 region has the DNA TGTGCCAGCAGCTTACGACAATACCTGTACTTC. Encoded protein: CASSLRQYLYF.

The genes are TRBV28 and TRBJ2-3; 9 bases match TRBD2. The CDR3 is 17 residues long. The germline CDR1 and CDR2 sequences are MDHEN and SYDVKM. Trimming removed 5 bases from V and 2 bases from J; junction bases left unmatched: 11. In DNA form, the CDR3 reads TGTGCCAGCAGTCTTCTCCTAGCGGGGAGGGCCACAGATACGCAGTATTTT. Its protein is CASSLLLAGRATDTQYF.

This clonotype occurred once. Relative to the germline gene, one junction end is altered; a read error may explain this. The V call is TRBV20-1, the J call TRBJ2-7; D possibly corresponds to TRBD2 (7 bases). This CDR3 has 12 residues. Germline CDR1 and CDR2: DFQATT and SNEGSKA (reference sequence). Here the CDR3 reads CSARGGAYEQYF. The CDR3 nucleotides read TGCAGTGCAAGAGGGGGGGCCTACGAGCAGTACTTC.

V and J are TRBV30 and TRBJ1-2; D unresolved. CDR1 and CDR2 from the germline V gene are GTSNPN and SVGIG (reference sequence). V lost 2 bases, J lost 4 bases, and 14 bases lay in between. The CDR3 consists of 14 residues. The CDR3 spells CAWSRLGFFYGYTF. The CDR3, as DNA: TGTGCCTGGAGTAGATTGGGATTCTTCTATGGCTACACCTTC.

The chain is built from TRBV29-1 and TRBJ2-1; a possible D gene is TRBD2 (6 bases). The CDR3 loop spans 14 amino acids. The V gene's germline CDR1 is SQVTM and CDR2 ANQGSEA. CDR3 DNA: TGCGTCTATACGGGAGCGGCCTCCTACAATGAGCAGTTCTTC. It codes for CVYTGAASYNEQFF.

The V call is TRBV5-1, the J call TRBJ2-7; 9 bases fit TRBD2. The germline V gene encodes CDR1 SGHRS and CDR2 YFSETQ. The CDR3 loop spans 15 amino acids. V gave up 4 bases and J gave up 6 bases; unmatched junction bases: 11. CDR3 in amino acids: CASSPTRREGGEQYF. The CDR3 nucleotides are TGCGCCAGCAGCCCCACGAGGCGGGAGGGCGGCGAGCAGTACTTC.

The rearrangement links TRBV12-3 or TRBV12-4 to TRBJ2-2, with no clear D. The CDR3 totals 12 residues. V was pared by 3 bases and J by 7 bases, with 6 bases between. The CDR3 nucleotides are TGTGCCAGCAGTTTCTTTGTCGGGGAGCTGTTTTTT. Protein product: CASSFFVGELFF.

The chain carries TRBV20-1 and TRBJ1-5; D remains ambiguous. Germline V gives CDR1 DFQATT, CDR2 SNEGSKA (reference sequence). V lost 4 bases and J lost 6, with 16 bases in between. The CDR3 is 14 amino acids. The DNA of the CDR3 is TGCAGTGCTAAAGGGCGGCAGGCGGGTCAGCCCCAGCATTTT. Translated, it gives CSAKGRQAGQPQHF.

This clonotype was recorded only once. The chain uses TRBV29-1 and TRBJ2-5, with D maybe TRBD2 (5 bases). Trimming stripped 3 bases from V and 0 bases from J, with 17 bases between. The CDR3 covers 16 residues. In germline, CDR1 is SQVTM, CDR2 ANQGSEA. Written as DNA, the CDR3 is TGCAGCGTTGAGGGAATCGGGATGGCCAACCAAGAGACCCAGTACTTC. It yields the protein CSVEGIGMANQETQYF.

The V and J genes are TRBV9 and TRBJ2-1; 8 bases map to TRBD2. The CDR3 contains 15 residues. Per germline, CDR1 SGDLS and CDR2 YYNGEE. Trimming took 3 bases from V and 2 from J; bases not matched to a gene: 4. The chain's CDR3 is CASSDSGKPYNEQFF. The DNA for the CDR3 is TGTGCCAGCAGCGATAGCGGGAAACCCTACAATGAGCAGTTCTTC.

The chain links TRBV6-5 to TRBJ1-2; D call uncertain. Trimming cost V 7 bases and J 7 bases, with 13 bases left between them. This CDR3 has 12 residues. CDR1 and CDR2 from the germline V gene are MNHEY and SVGAGI. The CDR3 region has the DNA TGTGCCAGCACCCAAGGGAAGGGTGGCTACACCTTC. Protein product: CASTQGKGGYTF.

The chain has TRBV20-1 and TRBJ2-7; TRBD2 agrees at 11 bases. V lost 3 bases to trimming and J lost 8 bases; unmatched junction nucleotides: 6. The germline V gene has CDR1 DFQATT and CDR2 SNEGSKA (reference sequence). The CDR3 has 13 residues. CDR3 residues: CSASLIAGGQQYF. CDR3 coding DNA: TGCAGTGCTAGCTTGATAGCGGGAGGGCAGCAGTACTTC.

The chain employs TRBV5-6 and TRBJ2-7; maybe TRBD1 (6 bases). This CDR3 is 12 amino acids long. V was cut by 1 base and J by 7 bases, with 9 bases left in between. Per the germline V gene, CDR1 is SGHDT and CDR2 is YYEEEE. The DNA of the CDR3 is TGTGCCAGCAGCTTGAGGACAGAAGAGCAGTACTTC. It is translated as CASSLRTEEQYF.

J is TRBJ1-5 and V is TRBV29-1, with no clear D. Germline CDR1 and CDR2: SQVTM and ANQGSEA. Trimming cost V 4 bases and J 4 bases, with 11 bases left between them. The CDR3 is 13 residues long. The CDR3 sequence is CSVAGSQNQPQHF. The CDR3 DNA follows: TGCAGCGTTGCCGGGAGTCAAAATCAGCCCCAGCATTTT.

This clonotype was seen a few times. The rearrangement uses TRBV11-2 and TRBJ1-5; D gene uncertain. Per the germline V gene, CDR1 is SGHAT and CDR2 is FQNNGV. V dropped 7 bases and J dropped 6 bases, with 10 bases sitting between them. The CDR3 sequence is 12 residues long. The CDR3 nucleotides read TGTGCCAGCACCCTACTTACTCAGCCCCAGCATTTT. Its translation is CASTLLTQPQHF.

V gene TRBV19 combines with J gene TRBJ2-1, with TRBD2 matching over 10 bases. The ends lost 7 bases at V and 4 bases at J; junction bases unmatched: 10. The CDR3 extends over 16 amino acids. In germline, CDR1 is LNHDA, CDR2 SQIVND (reference sequence). The CDR3, as DNA: TGTGCCAGTACCCAGGGACTAGCGTTTAAGTACAATGAGCAGTTCTTC. This codes for CASTQGLAFKYNEQFF.